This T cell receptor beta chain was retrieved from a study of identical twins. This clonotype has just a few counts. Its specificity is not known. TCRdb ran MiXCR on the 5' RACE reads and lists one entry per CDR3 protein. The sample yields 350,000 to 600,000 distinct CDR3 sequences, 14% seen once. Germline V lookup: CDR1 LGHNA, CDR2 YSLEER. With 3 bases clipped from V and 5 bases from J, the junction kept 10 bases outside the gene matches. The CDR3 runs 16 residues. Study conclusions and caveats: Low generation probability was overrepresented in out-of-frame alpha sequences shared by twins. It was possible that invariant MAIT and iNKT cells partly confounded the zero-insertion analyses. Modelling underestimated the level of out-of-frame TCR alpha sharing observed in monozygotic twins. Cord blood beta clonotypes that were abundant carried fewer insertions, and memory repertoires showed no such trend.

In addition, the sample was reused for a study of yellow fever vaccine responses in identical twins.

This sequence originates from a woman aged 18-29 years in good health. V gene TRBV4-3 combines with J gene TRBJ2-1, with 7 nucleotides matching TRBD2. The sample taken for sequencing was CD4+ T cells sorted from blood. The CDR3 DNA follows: TGCGCCAGCAGCCAGGAAGCCGGGACTACAGACAATGAGCAGTTCTTC. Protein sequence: CASSQEAGTTDNEQFF.